Each of the 25 T cell receptor beta chains below was sequenced from the same sample in a study of T cells expressing NK-cell markers (TCRdb year 2020). Library preparation employed 5' RACE. Sequencing was carried out with an Illumina HiSeq 2000. Once TCRdb had reprocessed the reads, it stored one entry per CDR3 protein sequence and supplied no DNA. The table for this sample lists 400,000 to 550,000 distinct CDR3 sequences. 7.3% of the sample is held by the ten biggest clonotypes. Specimen: blood T cells: a sorted CD56 or NKG2C T cell subset, CD4+ or CD8+ T cells, or bulk PBMC T cells (not recorded which). These receptors originate from a woman aged 18-70 years in good health.

The V call is TRBV29-1, the J call TRBJ2-3; the TCRdb D gene call, TRBD1, has no DNA to confirm it. CDR1 is SQVTM and CDR2 is ANQGSEA in the germline V gene. This CDR3 has 13 residues. CDR3 residues: CSQGRGLSDTQYF.

V is TRBV5-1 and J is TRBJ1-1. CDR3 length equals 13 residues. Germline V gene sequence: CDR1 SGHRS, CDR2 YFSETQ. Here the CDR3 reads CASSLGIMGEAFF.

The chain couples TRBV7-9 to TRBJ2-2; lacking DNA, the TRBD2 call made by TCRdb goes unchecked. The length of the CDR3 is 16 residues. Germline CDR1 SEHNR, CDR2 FQNEAQ (reference sequence). The CDR3 reads CASRKRDSANTGELFF.

This chain links TRBV12-3 or TRBV12-4 with TRBJ2-7. The CDR3 loop spans 13 amino acids. The CDR3 spells CASSSGLTYEQYF.

The chain joins TRBV6-1 to TRBJ2-3; lacking DNA, the TRBD2 call made by TCRdb goes unchecked. This CDR3 comprises 18 residues. Looked up from germline, CDR1 is MNHNS and CDR2 is SASEGT. The CDR3: CASSTKPLSSGSTDTQYF.

This sequence joins TRBV6-5 and TRBJ2-7; TCRdb returns TRBD1, unconfirmable since there is no DNA. The CDR3 contains 11 residues. Germline V lookup: CDR1 MNHEY, CDR2 SVGAGI. The CDR3 here is CASSGGHEQYF.

J is TRBJ2-1 and V is TRBV11-2; TCRdb's assignment of TRBD1 cannot be checked, as there is no DNA. The germline V gene has CDR1 SGHAT and CDR2 FQNNGV. This CDR3 spans 16 amino acids. The CDR3 reads CASRTQGAKSYNEQFF.

The chain carries TRBV20-1 and TRBJ1-4; TCRdb calls TRBD1, which cannot be checked without DNA. Germline CDR1 reads DFQATT; CDR2 reads SNEGSKA (reference sequence). The CDR3 is 13 amino acids. The CDR3 here is CSARPGYNEKLFF.

The chain recombines TRBV7-2 with TRBJ1-5. Germline V gene sequence: CDR1 SGHTA, CDR2 FQGNSA. This CDR3 contains 13 residues. CDR3 sequence: CASSQRSNQPQHF.

The V gene is TRBV4-2, the J gene TRBJ2-3; TCRdb gives TRBD1 as the D gene, but with no DNA this cannot be confirmed. In germline, CDR1 is LGHNA, CDR2 YNFKEQ. The CDR3 is made up of 15 amino acids. This CDR3 is CASSQAFTGLDTQYF.

The chain links TRBV20-1 to TRBJ2-7. In germline, CDR1 is DFQATT, CDR2 SNEGSKA (reference sequence). The CDR3 loop spans 14 amino acids. CDR3 sequence reads: CSARVGLAPYEQYF.

The rearrangement joins TRBV12-3 or TRBV12-4 to TRBJ1-1; there is no DNA to check the TCRdb D call of TRBD1. The CDR3 covers 18 residues. CDR3 sequence: CASSLTRDRGRVNTEAFF.

The genes are TRBV27 and TRBJ1-2. The germline V gene encodes CDR1 MNHEY and CDR2 SMNVEV (reference sequence). The CDR3 consists of 13 residues. The CDR3 is CATSTEANYGYTF.

The chain recombines TRBV6-5 with TRBJ2-7; TCRdb calls TRBD1, which cannot be checked without DNA. The germline CDR1 and CDR2 sequences are MNHEY and SVGAGI. This CDR3 contains 16 residues. CDR3 in amino acids: CASSDTSRQGSYEQYF.

This chain connects TRBV5-1 to TRBJ2-2; the D call from TCRdb, TRBD2, cannot be confirmed without DNA. The CDR3 extends over 15 amino acids. CDR1 and CDR2 from the germline V gene are SGHRS and YFSETQ. The CDR3 reads CASSPWDSFTGELFF. The variable domain in full, with the rest retrieved from reference TRBV5-1 and TRBJ2-2, is KAGVTQTPRYLIKTRGQQVTLSCSPISGHRSVSWYQQTPGQGLQFLFEYFSETQRNKGNFPGRFSGRQFSNSRSEMNVSTLELGDSALYLCASSPWDSFTGELFFGEGSRLTVL.

The chain couples TRBV5-1 to TRBJ1-1. This CDR3 spans 15 amino acids. Germline loops: CDR1 SGHRS, CDR2 YFSETQ. CDR3 sequence reads: CASSFLPTVDTEAFF.

The chain recombines TRBV18 with TRBJ2-1. The V gene's germline CDR1 is KGHSH and CDR2 LQKENI. The CDR3 runs to 14 residues. The CDR3: CASSLTADYNEQFF.

The chain carries TRBV29-1 and TRBJ2-1; TCRdb designates TRBD1, a call that cannot be tested without DNA. Germline V gene lookup returns CDR1 SQVTM and CDR2 ANQGSEA. This CDR3 region has 14 residues. CDR3 protein: CSVAGTETGNEQFF.

The rearrangement links TRBV9 to TRBJ1-4; TCRdb proposes TRBD1, but this gene call is untestable without DNA. The CDR3 extends over 16 amino acids. Germline-derived CDR1 and CDR2 are SGDLS and YYNGEE. CDR3 protein: CASGGGLGPTNEKLFF. Drawing the rest from reference TRBV9 and TRBJ1-4, the complete variable domain is DSGVTQTPKHLITATGQRVTLRCSPRSGDLSVYWYQQSLDQGLQFLIQYYNGEERAKGNILERFSAQQFPDLHSELNLSSLELGDSALYFCASGGGLGPTNEKLFFGSGTQLSVL.

The rearrangement links TRBV7-9 to TRBJ2-2; TCRdb calls TRBD2, which cannot be checked without DNA. Germline loops: CDR1 SEHNR, CDR2 FQNEAQ (reference sequence). The CDR3 runs to 16 residues. The CDR3 loop reads CASSSGLASNTGELFF.

The chain recombines TRBV20-1 with TRBJ2-1; TCRdb selects TRBD2, and the lack of DNA leaves this call unchecked. Germline V lookup: CDR1 DFQATT, CDR2 SNEGSKA (reference sequence). CDR3 length: 17 residues. CDR3 residues: CSARARTSDSRINEQFF.

This chain joins TRBV20-1 and TRBJ2-5; TCRdb names TRBD2, which stays unverified in the absence of DNA. CDR3 length: 16 residues. CDR1 is DFQATT, CDR2 SNEGSKA, per germline (reference sequence). The CDR3 loop is CSVHPLREVGQETQYF.

The chain employs TRBV12-3 or TRBV12-4 and TRBJ2-6; as DNA is missing, the TRBD1 call by TCRdb cannot be tested. There are 19 residues in the CDR3. This CDR3 reads CASSRFRDATNSGANVLTF.

The chain is built from TRBV5-4 and TRBJ2-1; TCRdb's D call of TRBD2 is untestable without DNA. The CDR3 totals 17 residues. Germline values: CDR1 SGHNT, CDR2 YYREEE (reference sequence). CDR3 in amino acids: CASSSPRAGGSNNEQFF.

The chain joins TRBV29-1 to TRBJ1-2. Germline values: CDR1 SQVTM, CDR2 ANQGSEA. The CDR3 has 12 amino acids. This chain's CDR3 is CSVGREGWGYTF.